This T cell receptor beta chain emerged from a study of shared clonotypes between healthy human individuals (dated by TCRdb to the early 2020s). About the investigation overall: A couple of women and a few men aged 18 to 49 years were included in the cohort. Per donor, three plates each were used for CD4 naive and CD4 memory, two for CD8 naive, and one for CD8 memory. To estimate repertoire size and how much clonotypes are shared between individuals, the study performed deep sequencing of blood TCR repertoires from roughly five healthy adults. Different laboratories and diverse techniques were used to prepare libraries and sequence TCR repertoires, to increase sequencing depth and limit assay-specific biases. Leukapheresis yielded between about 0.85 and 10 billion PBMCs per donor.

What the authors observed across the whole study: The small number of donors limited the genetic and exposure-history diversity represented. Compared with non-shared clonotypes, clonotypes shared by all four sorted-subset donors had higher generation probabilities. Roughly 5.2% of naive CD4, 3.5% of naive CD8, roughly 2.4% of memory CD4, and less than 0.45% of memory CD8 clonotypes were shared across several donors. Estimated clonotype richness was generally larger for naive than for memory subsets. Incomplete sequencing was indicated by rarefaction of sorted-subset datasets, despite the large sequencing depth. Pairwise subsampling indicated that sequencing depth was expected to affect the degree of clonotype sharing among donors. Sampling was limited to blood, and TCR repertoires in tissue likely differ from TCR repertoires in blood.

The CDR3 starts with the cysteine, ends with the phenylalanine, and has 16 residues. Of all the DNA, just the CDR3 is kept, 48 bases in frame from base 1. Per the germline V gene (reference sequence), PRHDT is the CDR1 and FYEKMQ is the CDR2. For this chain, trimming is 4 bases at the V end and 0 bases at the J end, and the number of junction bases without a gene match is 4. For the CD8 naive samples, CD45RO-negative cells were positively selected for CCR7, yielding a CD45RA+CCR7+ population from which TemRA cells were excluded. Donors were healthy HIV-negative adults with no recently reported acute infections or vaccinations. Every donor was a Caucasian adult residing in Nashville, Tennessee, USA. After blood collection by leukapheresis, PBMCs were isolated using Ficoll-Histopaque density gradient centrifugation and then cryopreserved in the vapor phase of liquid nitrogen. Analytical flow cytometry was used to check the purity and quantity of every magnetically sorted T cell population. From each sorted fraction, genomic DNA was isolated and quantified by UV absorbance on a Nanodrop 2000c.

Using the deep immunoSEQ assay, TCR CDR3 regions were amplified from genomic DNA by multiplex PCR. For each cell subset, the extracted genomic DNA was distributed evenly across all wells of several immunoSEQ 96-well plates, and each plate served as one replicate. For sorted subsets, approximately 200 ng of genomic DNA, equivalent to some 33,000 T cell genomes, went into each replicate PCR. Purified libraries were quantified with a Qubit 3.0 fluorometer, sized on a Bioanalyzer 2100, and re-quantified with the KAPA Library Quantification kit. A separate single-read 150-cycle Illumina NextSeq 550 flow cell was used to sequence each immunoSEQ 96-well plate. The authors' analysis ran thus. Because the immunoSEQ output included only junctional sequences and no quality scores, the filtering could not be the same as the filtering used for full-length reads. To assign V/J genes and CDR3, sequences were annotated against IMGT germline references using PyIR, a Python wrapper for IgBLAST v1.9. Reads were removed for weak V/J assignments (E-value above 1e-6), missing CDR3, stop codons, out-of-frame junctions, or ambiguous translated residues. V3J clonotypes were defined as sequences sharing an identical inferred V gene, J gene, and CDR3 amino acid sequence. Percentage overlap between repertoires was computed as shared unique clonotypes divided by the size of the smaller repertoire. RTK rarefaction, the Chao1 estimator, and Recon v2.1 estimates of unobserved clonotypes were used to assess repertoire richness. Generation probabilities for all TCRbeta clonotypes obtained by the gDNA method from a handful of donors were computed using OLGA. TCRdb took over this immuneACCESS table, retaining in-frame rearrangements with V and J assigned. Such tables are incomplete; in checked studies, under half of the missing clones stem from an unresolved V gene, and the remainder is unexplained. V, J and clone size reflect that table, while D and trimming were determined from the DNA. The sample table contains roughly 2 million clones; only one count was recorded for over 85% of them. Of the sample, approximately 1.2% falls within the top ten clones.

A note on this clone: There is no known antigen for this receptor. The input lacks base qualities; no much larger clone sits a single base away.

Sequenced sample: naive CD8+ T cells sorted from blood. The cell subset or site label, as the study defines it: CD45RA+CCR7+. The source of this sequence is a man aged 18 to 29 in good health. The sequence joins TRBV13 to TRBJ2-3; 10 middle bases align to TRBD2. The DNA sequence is TGTGCCAGCAGCTCACTAGCGGGAAGTAGCACAGATACGCAGTATTTT. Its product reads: CASSSLAGSSTDTQYF.